A single sample gave rise to the 8 T cell receptor beta chains below, sequenced in a study of shared clonotypes between healthy human individuals. Produced via immunoSEQ multiplex PCR; TCRdb's table is partial and in-frame only. This sample carries almost 750,000 clones, over 55% of them seen once, and the ten largest clones take about 1.7%. The sequencing input was memory CD4+ T cells sorted from blood. The subset: CD45RA-negative fraction. The receptors were sampled from a woman between 25 and 40 years old in good health.

The chain couples TRBV11-2 to TRBJ1-6, with D unclear. V was cut by 5 bases and J by 11 bases, with 13 bases left in between. The length of the CDR3 is 13 residues. Germline lookup yields CDR1 SGHAT and CDR2 FQNNGV. The CDR3 bases are TGTGCCAGCAGCGGCGGACGGGATGCACCCCTCCACTTT. Its protein is CASSGGRDAPLHF.

This clone was observed a handful of times. The chain is built from TRBV18 and TRBJ2-7; 10 positions match TRBD2. With V trimmed by 4 bases and J by 1 base, 7 bases remained unmatched. CDR1 and CDR2 (germline): KGHSH, LQKENI. The CDR3 is 16 amino acids. CDR3 loop: CASSHQGTSASYEQYF. CDR3 nucleotide sequence: TGTGCCAGCTCACACCAGGGGACTAGCGCTTCCTACGAGCAGTACTTC.

This clone was counted between two and nine times. The V gene is TRBV28, the J gene TRBJ1-1; unclear D gene. Deletions cut 8 bases from V and 0 bases from J, with 16 bases between. The germline V gene encodes CDR1 MDHEN and CDR2 SYDVKM. This CDR3 contains 15 residues. CDR3 in amino acids: CASSNSRPMNTEAFF. The CDR3 DNA reads as TGTGCCAGCTCAAATTCCAGACCGATGAACACTGAAGCTTTCTTT.

The chain couples TRBV11-2 to TRBJ2-4; no clear D gene. V was shortened by 1 base and J by 7 bases, with 14 bases between the two germline ends. Germline values: CDR1 SGHAT, CDR2 FQNNGV. The CDR3 extends over 15 amino acids. CDR3 sequence reads: CASSLVPGRENIQYF. CDR3 DNA: TGTGCCAGCAGCTTAGTTCCCGGACGAGAGAACATTCAGTACTTC.

The gene calls are TRBV7-3 and TRBJ2-5; 8 bases fit TRBD1. J gave up 2 bases and V 5 bases, and 7 bases lay outside the gene matches. The CDR3 has 15 amino acids. Germline V gene data show CDR1 as SGHTA and CDR2 as FQGTGA. CDR3: CASSPRRGPQETQYF. CDR3 coding DNA: TGTGCCAGCAGCCCCCGCAGGGGGCCTCAAGAGACCCAGTACTTC. Combining the CDR3 with reference TRBV7-3 and TRBJ2-5 gives the whole variable domain GAGVSQTPSNKVTEKGKYVELRCDPISGHTALYWYRQSLGQGPEFLIYFQGTGAADDSGLPNDRFFAVRPEGSVSTLKIQRTERGDSAVYLCASSPRRGPQETQYFGPGTRLLVL.

The rearrangement joins TRBV16 to TRBJ2-3; D ambiguous. CDR1 is KGHSY, CDR2 FQNENV, per germline. The CDR3 extends over 16 amino acids. V gave up 4 bases and J gave up 0 bases, with 14 bases separating them. The CDR3 loop is CASSPKYGDSTDTQYF. CDR3 nucleotide sequence: TGTGCCAGCAGCCCGAAATATGGGGATAGCACAGATACGCAGTATTTT.

J is TRBJ2-5 and V is TRBV5-4, with TRBD2 matching over 8 bases. Germline loops: CDR1 SGHNT, CDR2 YYREEE (reference sequence). With 4 bases clipped from V and 4 bases from J, the junction kept 9 bases outside the gene matches. The CDR3 runs to 15 residues. The CDR3 spells CASSTPGGGGETQYF. The CDR3 nucleotides read TGTGCCAGCAGCACCCCGGGAGGGGGGGGAGAGACCCAGTACTTC.

The chain is built from TRBV6-5 and TRBJ2-7; D is unclear. The CDR3 has 13 amino acids. Germline V lookup: CDR1 MNHEY, CDR2 SVGAGI. V was trimmed by 6 bases and J by 6 bases, leaving 15 bases between them. The CDR3, as DNA: TGTGCCAGCAGCCCCGCCTTGATTGGCGAGCAGTACTTC. Protein sequence: CASSPALIGEQYF.